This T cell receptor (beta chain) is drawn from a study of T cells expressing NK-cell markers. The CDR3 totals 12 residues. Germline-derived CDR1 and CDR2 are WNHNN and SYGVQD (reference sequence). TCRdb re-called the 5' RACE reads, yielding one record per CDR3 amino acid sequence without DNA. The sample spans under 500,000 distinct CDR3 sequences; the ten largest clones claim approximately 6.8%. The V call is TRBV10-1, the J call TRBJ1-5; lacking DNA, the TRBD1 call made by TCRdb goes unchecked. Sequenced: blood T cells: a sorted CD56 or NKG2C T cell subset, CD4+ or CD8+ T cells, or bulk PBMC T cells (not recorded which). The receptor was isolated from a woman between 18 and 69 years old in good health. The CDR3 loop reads CASGQGYQPQHF.